Listed below are T cell receptor beta chains from one sample, sequenced in a study of blood T cell repertoires in COVID-19. The protocol was immunoSEQ multiplex PCR, while the TCRdb copy is restricted to in-frame clones and leaves out a portion. This table has about 200,000 clones, approximately 84% appearing once. Sequenced: peripheral blood. The receptors were gathered from an elderly man with acute or convalescent COVID-19. Each CDR3 is given with its conserved first and last residue. Each record gives: CDR3 length, J gene, V gene, clone size, D gene, CDR3 DNA, CDR3 protein. A D gene is named only where the DNA matches it firmly. Not all rows give a size; the values are once, few, many and, for expanded clones, a class.

>17|TRBJ2-1|TRBV2|.|TRBD2
TGTGCCAGCAGTGGAGGGGCAGCGGGAGGTTCCTACAATGAGCAGTTCTTC
CASSGGAAGGSYNEQFF
>16|TRBJ1-3|TRBV15|.|.
TGTGCCACCAGCAGGCGCCGGGGATCGCGGGGAAACACCATATATTTT
CATSRRRGSRGNTIYF
>16|TRBJ1-1|TRBV18|.|.
TGTGCCAGCTCACCGCAAACAGGTTCCTGGGACACTGAAGCTTTCTTT
CASSPQTGSWDTEAFF
>13|TRBJ2-3|TRBV19|.|.
TGTGCCACACTCGACAGGAGCACAGATACGCAGTATTTT
CATLDRSTDTQYF
>16|TRBJ2-7|TRBV29-1|.|TRBD2
TGCAGCGTTGGTCCCCGCGCGGGAGGGCTTTCCTACGAGCAGTACTTC
CSVGPRAGGLSYEQYF
>19|TRBJ2-5|TRBV18|.|TRBD2
TGTGCCAGCTCACCACCGGCAGGGAGGACTAGCGGAGGAAAAGAGACCCAGTACTTC
CASSPPAGRTSGGKETQYF
>16|TRBJ2-3|TRBV7-2|.|.
TGTGCCAGCAGCTTAGGGATACAGTTGAGCACAGATACGCAGTATTTT
CASSLGIQLSTDTQYF
>14|TRBJ2-7|TRBV5-3|.|.
TGTGCCAGAAGCGTCGGGATTACCTCCGGGGAGCAGTACTTC
CARSVGITSGEQYF
>14|TRBJ2-3|TRBV19|.|.
TGTGCCAGTTCCCCAACAGGGTCCACAGATACGCAGTATTTT
CASSPTGSTDTQYF
>14|TRBJ1-2|TRBV11-2|.|.
TGTGCCAGCAGCCGTCGGGGAGCGACTATGGGCTACACCTTC
CASSRRGATMGYTF
>16|TRBJ2-1|TRBV30|.|TRBD1
TGTGCCTGGAGTGTACAGGGGCTGGTACTAGACAATGAGCAGTTCTTC
CAWSVQGLVLDNEQFF
>16|TRBJ2-5|TRBV7-2|.|.
TGTGCCAGCAGCTTAGCGCAGTACCAGGGGCCAGAGACCCAGTACTTC
CASSLAQYQGPETQYF
>12|TRBJ2-1|TRBV18|.|.
TGTGCCAGCTCTCGGGGCTACAATGAGCAGTTCTTC
CASSRGYNEQFF
>13|TRBJ2-7|TRBV5-1|few|.
TGCGCCAGCAGCCGGCAGGGATCCTACGAGCAGTACTTC
CASSRQGSYEQYF
>15|TRBJ1-2|TRBV19|.|.
TGTGCCAGTAGCCTAAGGACAGCTTTTACCTATGGCTACACCTTC
CASSLRTAFTYGYTF
>15|TRBJ1-5|TRBV18|.|TRBD1
TGTGCCAGCTCCGAGGGGGCCCTAGTCAATCAGCCCCAGCATTTT
CASSEGALVNQPQHF
>15|TRBJ2-2|TRBV5-6|few|.
TGTGCCAGCAGCTTGGCTCGGGTGAACACCGGGGAGCTGTTTTTT
CASSLARVNTGELFF
>16|TRBJ2-3|TRBV14|.|.
TGTGCCAGCAGCCCCCTAGGGAGTGGAGGTTCGGATACGCAGTATTTT
CASSPLGSGGSDTQYF
>14|TRBJ2-7|TRBV7-9|.|.
TGTGCCAGCAGCTTGCGTCCGTCTAGTGACGAGCAGTACTTC
CASSLRPSSDEQYF
>16|TRBJ2-6|TRBV5-1|.|.
TGCGCCAGCAGCTTGAGAGTTCTCTCTGGGGCCAACGTCCTGACTTTC
CASSLRVLSGANVLTF
>15|TRBJ2-1|TRBV2|.|TRBD2
TGTGCCACGTCCCGGGCTAGCGGGAATTACAATGAGCAGTTCTTC
CATSRASGNYNEQFF
>15|TRBJ1-5|TRBV7-2|.|TRBD1
TGTGCCAGCAGCTTGGGACAGGGGTTTTTTCAGCCCCAGCATTTT
CASSLGQGFFQPQHF
>16|TRBJ2-7|TRBV7-2|.|TRBD2
TGTGCCAGCAAACGGGGACTAGCGGGAGGGGTAGACGAGCAGTACTTC
CASKRGLAGGVDEQYF
>17|TRBJ1-3|TRBV7-2|.|.
TGTGCCAGCAGCCCCGGGGGGGGCAGGGTGCCTGGAAACACCATATATTTT
CASSPGGGRVPGNTIYF
>16|TRBJ2-1|TRBV5-1|.|TRBD2
TGCGCCAGCTCCGGGGGGGGCCGGGACGCCTACAATGAGCAGTTCTTC
CASSGGGRDAYNEQFF
>14|TRBJ2-1|TRBV6-2/TRBV6-3|.|.
TGTGCCAGCAGTAACGGGGACACCCCGAATGAGCAGTTCTTC
CASSNGDTPNEQFF
>15|TRBJ1-5|TRBV2|.|.
TGTGCCAGCAGTGCTGGGCAGGTGGGCAATCAGCCCCAGCATTTT
CASSAGQVGNQPQHF
>17|TRBJ1-4|TRBV19|.|.
TGTGCCAGTACCCCGACCGGCAGGGTGCGGACTAATGAAAAACTGTTTTTT
CASTPTGRVRTNEKLFF
>15|TRBJ1-1|TRBV18|.|TRBD1
TGTGCCAGCTCACCACCGGGACAGCAGAACACTGAAGCTTTCTTT
CASSPPGQQNTEAFF
>13|TRBJ2-3|TRBV29-1|.|.
TGCAGCGTTGCTGGGGGGAGTGTAGATACGCAGTATTTT
CSVAGGSVDTQYF
>14|TRBJ2-3|TRBV4-3|.|.
TGCGCCAGCAGCCAAGATGGCCGCGGGGATACGCAGTATTTT
CASSQDGRGDTQYF
>14|TRBJ2-4|TRBV19|once|TRBD2
TGTGCCAGTAGTCGACTAGCGGACAAAAACATTCAGTACTTC
CASSRLADKNIQYF
>15|TRBJ1-4|TRBV7-9|.|.
TGTGCCAGCAGCCCCGGGCAGGGCCCTAATGAAAAACTGTTTTTT
CASSPGQGPNEKLFF
>13|TRBJ1-5|TRBV12-3/TRBV12-4|.|.
TGTGCCAGCTCCCCCGGGGGCAATCAGCCCCAGCATTTT
CASSPGGNQPQHF
>15|TRBJ2-2|TRBV6-4|once|.
TGTGCCAGCAGTCCCCAGCCGGAGGGCCCCGGGGAGCTGTTTTTT
CASSPQPEGPGELFF
>15|TRBJ2-1|TRBV28|.|TRBD2
TGTGCCAGCAGGGCTAGCGGGATCACCTACAATGAGCAGTTCTTC
CASRASGITYNEQFF
>17|TRBJ2-2|TRBV5-1|.|.
TGCGCCAGCAGCCCCGAACCCACTAGAGCGGTTATCGGGGAGCTGTTTTTT
CASSPEPTRAVIGELFF
>16|TRBJ2-2|TRBV9|few|TRBD2
TGTGCCAGCAGCACTCGGACTAGGCCCGATTCCGGGGAGCTGTTTTTT
CASSTRTRPDSGELFF
>14|TRBJ2-1|TRBV11-2|.|TRBD2
TGTGCCAGCAGCCCCGGGACTAGTCGCAATGAGCAGTTCTTC
CASSPGTSRNEQFF
>19|TRBJ2-4|TRBV15|.|.
TGTGCCACCAGCATCCCTCTGATGGGAGGTGATGTAGCCAAAAACATTCAGTACTTC
CATSIPLMGGDVAKNIQYF
>18|TRBJ2-3|TRBV11-2|.|.
TGTGCCAGCAGCTTAGCCGGTCTCGGGGGGCGGGTCACAGATACGCAGTATTTT
CASSLAGLGGRVTDTQYF
>13|TRBJ1-4|TRBV15|.|TRBD1
TGTGCCACCAGCAGAGGACAGGGATTCGGACTGTTTTTT
CATSRGQGFGLFF
>13|TRBJ2-5|TRBV12-3/TRBV12-4|.|TRBD1
TGTGCCAGCAGGACAGGGAGTCAAGAGACCCAGTACTTC
CASRTGSQETQYF
>16|TRBJ2-1|TRBV6-5|.|.
.
CASSSSGGSSYNEQFF
>13|TRBJ2-1|TRBV6-5|.|TRBD2
TGTGCCAGCACAAGGACTAGCGGCAATGAGCAGTTCTTC
CASTRTSGNEQFF
>18|TRBJ2-4|TRBV5-1|.|.
TGCGCCAGCAGCCGTAACCAGATTACTACAGGGTCCCAAAACATTCAGTACTTC
CASSRNQITTGSQNIQYF
>14|TRBJ1-1|TRBV19|.|TRBD1
TGTGCCAGTACCCCCCACAGGGGGAACACTGAAGCTTTCTTT
CASTPHRGNTEAFF
>14|TRBJ2-1|TRBV11-3|once|.
TGTGCCAGCAGCTTGGCGGTTGGCTACAATGAGCAGTTCTTC
CASSLAVGYNEQFF
>17|TRBJ2-2|TRBV5-6|.|TRBD2
TGTGCCAGCAGTCGTACCTTTAGCGGGAGGGCCGCCGGGGAGCTGTTTTTT
CASSRTFSGRAAGELFF
>14|TRBJ1-2|TRBV18|.|.
TGTGCCAGCTCATCCAGACAATCGGGGGATGGCTACACCTTC
CASSSRQSGDGYTF